The 17 T cell receptor beta chains presented below share a single source sample, sequenced in a study of cytomegalovirus exposure and HLA in healthy donors (TCRdb year 2017). Receptors were amplified or captured by the immunoSEQ multiplex PCR assay. A mixture of 60 forward primers for TCR Vbeta segments and 13 reverse primers for TCR Jbeta segments was used in the multiplex PCR. TCRdb's version of the immuneACCESS table is confined to in-frame rearrangements and falls short of the full clone set. An unresolved V gene accounts for under half of the shortfall where checked; the remainder is of unknown origin. The sample contains under 90,000 clones, approximately 69% of them found a single time. Over 7.5% of the sample goes to the ten largest clones. The specimen sequenced was PBMCs. These receptors were obtained from a man aged 35 to 55 in good health and CMV-seropositive.

This rearrangement joins TRBV19 to TRBJ2-3, with a weak D call TRBD2 (6 bases). Germline V gene lookup returns CDR1 LNHDA and CDR2 SQIVND (reference sequence). This CDR3 has 12 amino acids. Trimming took off 8 bases at V and 4 bases at J, with 10 bases between the two ends. CDR3 region: CASSWEADTQYF. The CDR3 coding sequence is TGTGCCAGTTCGTGGGAGGCAGATACGCAGTATTTT. Full variable domain (remainder filled in from reference TRBV19 and TRBJ2-3): DGGITQSPKYLFRKEGQNVTLSCEQNLNHDAMYWYRQDPGQGLRLIYYSQIVNDFQKGDIAEGYSVSREKKESFPLTVTSAQKNPTAFYLCASSWEADTQYFGPGTRLTVL.

The chain joins TRBV5-1 to TRBJ2-2, with a weak D call TRBD1 (5 bases). The CDR3 is 23 residues long. Deletions cut 1 base from V and 4 bases from J, with 35 bases between. The germline gives CDR1 SGHRS, CDR2 YFSETQ. The CDR3 region is CASSLYGPTGDDPSQKFTGELFF. CDR3 sequence (DNA): TGCGCCAGCAGCTTGTATGGGCCCACAGGTGACGACCCATCGCAAAAGTTCACCGGGGAGCTGTTTTTT.

The chain recombines TRBV28 with TRBJ1-4; TRBD1 might be the D (5 bases). The CDR3 runs 15 residues. V was shortened by 5 bases and J by 7 bases, with 17 bases between the two germline ends. Germline assignment: CDR1 MDHEN and CDR2 SYDVKM. This chain's CDR3 is CASSPHRGGSEKLFF. In nucleotides, the CDR3 is TGTGCCAGCAGTCCTCACCGGGGGGGGAGTGAAAAACTGTTTTTT.

CDR3 DNA sequence: TGTGCCAGCAGTAGGACAGGGGGCTTTATCACTGAAGCTTTCTTT. Encoded protein: CASSRTGGFITEAFF. The chain carries TRBV27 and TRBJ1-1; 11 nucleotides agree with TRBD1. Trimming removed 5 bases from V and 4 bases from J; junction bases left unmatched: 6. Germline assignment: CDR1 MNHEY and CDR2 SMNVEV (reference sequence). The CDR3 length is 15 residues.

The CDR3 sequence: CATSTQFDSEQYF. DNA of the CDR3: TGTGCCACCAGCACCCAATTTGACAGCGAGCAGTACTTC. The gene calls are TRBV15 and TRBJ2-7; possibly TRBD1 for D (5 bases). Germline lookup yields CDR1 LNHNV and CDR2 YYDKDF (reference sequence). V lost 4 bases and J 6 bases, leaving 13 bases between the germline ends. This CDR3 spans 13 amino acids.

This chain uses TRBV5-4 with TRBJ2-2; no reliable D call. Germline CDR1 and CDR2: SGHNT and YYREEE (reference sequence). Trimming shortened V by 3 bases and J by 0 bases, and 15 bases separated the two germline ends. CDR3 length: 17 residues. CDR3 DNA sequence: TGTGCCAGCAGCTGGGCCCTAAGCAAAACGAACACCGGGGAGCTGTTTTTT. Its protein product is CASSWALSKTNTGELFF.

V gene TRBV19 combines with J gene TRBJ1-2, with 7 bases that match TRBD1. In germline, CDR1 is LNHDA, CDR2 SQIVND (reference sequence). There are 12 residues in the CDR3. Trimming took 5 bases from V and 8 from J; bases not matched to a gene: 5. The CDR3 here is CASSPRQGGYTF. CDR3 DNA sequence: TGTGCCAGTAGTCCTCGACAGGGAGGCTACACCTTC.

This chain uses TRBV4-3 with TRBJ1-1; no clear D gene. The V and J ends lost 0 bases and 5 bases respectively, with 16 bases between them. Germline V gene data show CDR1 as LGHNA and CDR2 as YSLEER. CDR3 length: 16 residues. CDR3 sequence: CASSQDRTPSGTEAFF. The CDR3 coding sequence is TGCGCCAGCAGCCAAGATAGGACCCCTAGCGGAACTGAAGCTTTCTTT.

This rearrangement joins TRBV9 to TRBJ1-1, with TRBD1 as a possible D gene (6 bases). The CDR3 sequence is 17 residues long. Germline CDR1 and CDR2: SGDLS and YYNGEE. Trimming pared 4 bases from V and 2 bases from J, leaving 21 bases between. CDR3 DNA: TGTGCCAGCAGCCCCGTTTTCATATCGACAGGCAACACTGAAGCTTTCTTT. Residues: CASSPVFISTGNTEAFF.

J is TRBJ2-7 and V is TRBV15, with 7 nucleotides matching TRBD1. After removal of 4 bases from V and 6 bases from J, the junction contained 6 bases not matched to a gene. Germline CDR1 is LNHNV and CDR2 is YYDKDF (reference sequence). The CDR3 length is 13 residues. CDR3 DNA sequence: TGTGCCACCAGCAACCAGGGGGAGAGCGAGCAGTACTTC. It specifies CATSNQGESEQYF.

J is TRBJ2-1 and V is TRBV6-1; D perhaps matches TRBD1 (7 bases). The CDR3 is 15 amino acids. In germline, CDR1 is MNHNS, CDR2 SASEGT. Trimming cost V 7 bases and J 1 base, with 14 bases left between them. The chain's CDR3 is CASTKSGGSYNEQFF. CDR3 nucleotide sequence: TGTGCCAGCACCAAGTCAGGGGGGTCCTACAATGAGCAGTTCTTC.

This clone has a single count. The V gene is TRBV28, the J gene TRBJ1-6; tentatively, D is TRBD1 (6 bases). Trimming shortened V by 8 bases and J by 7 bases, and 15 bases separated the two germline ends. The germline CDR1 and CDR2 sequences are MDHEN and SYDVKM. The CDR3 sequence is 14 residues long. CDR3 DNA sequence: TGTGCCAGCTCGCTCGGGGGGCGGAATTCACCCCTCCACTTT. Protein product: CASSLGGRNSPLHF.

The chain joins TRBV25-1 to TRBJ2-3; TRBD2 might be the D (6 bases). V was trimmed by 0 bases and J by 7 bases, leaving 11 bases between them. Germline V CDR1 and CDR2: MGHDK, SYGVNS. The CDR3 extends over 14 amino acids. The chain's CDR3 is CASSEYGGSNTQYF. The CDR3 coding sequence is TGTGCCAGCAGTGAATATGGGGGGAGTAATACGCAGTATTTT.

This rearrangement joins TRBV20-1 to TRBJ1-2; D gene unclear. Germline V gene data show CDR1 as DFQATT and CDR2 as SNEGSKA (reference sequence). CDR3 length: 11 residues. The V and J ends lost 6 bases and 8 bases respectively, with 13 bases between them. The CDR3 region has the DNA TGCAGTGCAACGACGGAAGCGGGCTACACCTTC. This gives the protein CSATTEAGYTF.

The chain couples TRBV30 to TRBJ2-7; weak D call: TRBD2 (5 bases). This CDR3 comprises 11 residues. Germline lookup yields CDR1 GTSNPN and CDR2 SVGIG (reference sequence). The V and J ends lost 8 bases and 2 bases respectively, with 10 bases between them. This chain's CDR3 is CAGSDPYEQYF. For the CDR3, the DNA is TGTGCCGGTAGCGATCCCTACGAGCAGTACTTC.

The gene calls are TRBV29-1 and TRBJ2-5; possible D gene TRBD1, 5 bases. The V gene's germline CDR1 is SQVTM and CDR2 ANQGSEA. V dropped 3 bases and J dropped 5 bases, with 16 bases sitting between them. The length of the CDR3 is 14 residues. Written as DNA, the CDR3 is TGCAGCGTTGATCGGGCAGGGAAAGGGGAGACCCAGTACTTC. This translates into CSVDRAGKGETQYF.

This clone was recorded a few times. The rearrangement links TRBV11-2 to TRBJ2-7; a possible D gene is TRBD2 (5 bases). The CDR3 is made up of 13 amino acids. The germline V gene encodes CDR1 SGHAT and CDR2 FQNNGV. Trimming left V 0 bases short and J 9 bases short, with 12 bases between. The CDR3 reads CASSLDRSAGQYF. The CDR3 coding sequence is TGTGCCAGCAGCTTAGATCGCTCCGCGGGGCAGTACTTC.